The entry below describes one T cell receptor beta chain. What it recognizes is unknown. TCRdb's table, derived via immunoSEQ multiplex PCR, lists solely in-frame clones and lacks some. The profile covers about 65,000 clones, with roughly 87% appearing a single time and 0.38% taken by the ten largest. Patients were ruled out by autoimmune disease history or systemic immunosuppression. This record comes from a study of OX40 agonist ivuxolimab in advanced cancers. CDR1 is SGHTA and CDR2 is FQGNSA in the germline V gene. The CDR3 extends over 16 amino acids. Trimming took 0 bases from V and 5 from J; bases not matched to a gene: 5. The study, taken as a whole, reports: Expanded clones were, on average, more numerous among CD8+ T cells than CD4+.

This sample comprised CD4+ or CD8+ T cells sorted from blood, obtained in a trial of the OX40 agonist ivuxolimab. The rearrangement joins TRBV7-2 to TRBJ2-2, with 8 nucleotides matching TRBD1. This clonotype was sampled from an adult with an advanced solid tumor such as melanoma, head and neck, liver or kidney cancer. CDR3 in amino acids: CASSLAGRGRTGELFF. The CDR3 DNA is TGTGCCAGCAGCTTAGCGGGCAGGGGGCGGACCGGGGAGCTGTTTTTT.